The 10 T cell receptor beta chains given below trace back to one sample, sequenced in a study of T cells in narcolepsy. Using immunoSEQ multiplex PCR, the repertoire was profiled, and TCRdb retains in-frame clones only, with some absent. The sample carries about 27,000 clones, around three quarters recorded once. What was sequenced was CD45RA- memory CD4+ T cells from PBMCs. These receptors were collected from a human donor with narcolepsy.

This chain connects TRBV7-2 to TRBJ2-1; D is unresolved. The CDR3 length is 15 residues. V gave up 5 bases and J gave up 5 bases, with 16 bases separating them. In germline, CDR1 is SGHTA, CDR2 FQGNSA. The CDR3 coding sequence is TGTGCCAGCAGCCGTACATCCGATCTGAACAATGAGCAGTTCTTC. Translated, it gives CASSRTSDLNNEQFF.

The V call is TRBV29-1, the J call TRBJ1-1, with 7 bases fitting TRBD1. V gave up 4 bases and J gave up 1 base; unmatched junction bases: 3. This CDR3 region has 13 residues. Germline assignment: CDR1 SQVTM and CDR2 ANQGSEA. CDR3 amino acids: CSVVWTGNTEAFF. Here the CDR3 DNA reads TGCAGCGTTGTTTGGACAGGGAACACTGAAGCTTTCTTT. Combining the CDR3 with reference TRBV29-1 and TRBJ1-1 gives the whole variable domain SAVISQKPSRDICQRGTSLTIQCQVDSQVTMMFWYRQQPGQSLTLIATANQGSEATYESGFVIDKFPISRPNLTFSTLTVSNMSPEDSSIYLCSVVWTGNTEAFFGQGTRLTVV.

Notes on this clone: This sample includes further DNA sequences coding for the same CDR3. The chain uses TRBV28 and TRBJ1-6; possible D gene TRBD1, 6 bases. V was shortened by 5 bases and J by 4 bases, with 18 bases between the two germline ends. Germline V gene sequence: CDR1 MDHEN, CDR2 SYDVKM. The CDR3 is made up of 17 amino acids. The CDR3 nucleotides read TGTGCCAGCAGTCTCCAGGGGTCGTCGAAGTATAATTCACCCCTCCACTTT. Encoded protein: CASSLQGSSKYNSPLHF.

A few counts support this clone. Other DNA variants within this sample encode the same CDR3. The rearrangement uses TRBV9 and TRBJ2-3; 11 positions agree with TRBD2. CDR1 SGDLS and CDR2 YYNGEE come from the germline V gene. The CDR3 is 16 amino acids. V trimming: 4 bases; J trimming: 6 bases; junction bases outside the gene matches: 10. This CDR3 is CASSTISGGAGDTQYF. The DNA of the CDR3 is TGTGCCAGCAGCACCATTAGCGGGGGGGCCGGGGATACGCAGTATTTT. The full variable domain, in which reference TRBV9 and TRBJ2-3 provide the parts outside the CDR3, is DSGVTQTPKHLITATGQRVTLRCSPRSGDLSVYWYQQSLDQGLQFLIQYYNGEERAKGNILERFSAQQFPDLHSELNLSSLELGDSALYFCASSTISGGAGDTQYFGPGTRLTVL.

CDR3 protein: CASRTNSGTAYGYTF. DNA of the CDR3: TGTGCCAGCAGAACTAACTCCGGGACAGCCTATGGCTACACCTTC. This sequence joins TRBV28 and TRBJ1-2; 7 bases line up with TRBD1. Germline values: CDR1 MDHEN, CDR2 SYDVKM. Trimming removed 6 bases from V and 4 bases from J; junction bases left unmatched: 11. This CDR3 is built from 15 residues.

This clone was picked up a small number of times. The genes are TRBV2 and TRBJ2-1; TRBD1 matches at 8 bases. V was pared by 7 bases and J by 7 bases, with 12 bases of the junction left unmatched. Per the germline V gene, CDR1 is SNHLY and CDR2 is FYNNEI. CDR3 size: 15 residues. The CDR3 reads CASTQVQGAMNEQFF. The CDR3 DNA reads TGTGCCAGCACCCAGGTTCAGGGGGCGATGAATGAGCAGTTCTTC. Supplemented by reference TRBV2 and TRBJ2-1, the full variable domain reads EPEVTQTPSHQVTQMGQEVILRCVPISNHLYFYWYRQILGQKVEFLVSFYNNEISEKSEIFDDQFSVERPDGSNFTLKIRSTKLEDSAMYFCASTQVQGAMNEQFFGPGTRLTVL.

The chain combines TRBV5-1 with TRBJ2-7, with TRBD1 matching over 12 bases. The germline V gene encodes CDR1 SGHRS and CDR2 YFSETQ. This CDR3 spans 15 amino acids. Trimming took 10 bases from V and 5 from J; bases not matched to a gene: 13. CDR3 residues: CAAIQPGTGGNEQYF. CDR3 coding DNA: TGCGCCGCCATTCAACCCGGGACAGGGGGCAACGAGCAGTACTTC.

This chain joins TRBV7-2 and TRBJ1-3; 8 bases line up with TRBD1. CDR1 and CDR2 from the germline V gene are SGHTA and FQGNSA. Trimming took 2 bases from V and 3 from J; bases not matched to a gene: 6. The CDR3 has 16 residues. CDR3 protein: CASSLLSGGVGNTIYF. In DNA, the CDR3 is TGTGCCAGCAGCTTACTATCAGGGGGCGTTGGAAACACCATATATTTT.

V usage is TRBV6-5 and J usage is TRBJ2-7, with D unresolved. Germline loops: CDR1 MNHEY, CDR2 SVGAGI. The CDR3 is made up of 11 amino acids. The V gene lost 5 bases and the J gene lost 2 bases, with 4 bases spanning the gap. The CDR3 here is CASSPTYEQYF. In DNA, the CDR3 is TGTGCCAGCAGTCCCACCTACGAGCAGTACTTC.

The V call is TRBV5-4, the J call TRBJ2-5; D is unresolved. The J call is uncertain, as TRBJ2-7 better fits the DNA end. CDR1 SGHNT and CDR2 YYREEE come from the germline V gene (reference sequence). The CDR3 is 13 amino acids. The CDR3 DNA is TGTGCCAGCAGTCCTTTATCTTTCTACGAGCAGTACTTC. This encodes CASSPLSFYEQYF.